This note documents a single TCR beta chain sequence. Its antigen remains unknown. This sample is part of a study of T cell responses to AZD1222 COVID-19 vaccine. Looking at the study overall: Second-dose groups at about 4 or about 12 weeks were pooled. Regarding the study as a whole: Regions 160-218 and 743-854 dominated among vaccine-associated CD4 TCRs spanning spike. Scientists sampled the repertoires only once the peak T cell response had passed. Targets within unmutated variant regions were reportedly found for nearly half of spike-specific TCRs.

This table comes from immunoSEQ multiplex PCR, and its TCRdb copy is limited to in-frame clones, with some not included. The table shows over 45,000 clones, with nearly 90% occurring only once. Trimming removed 4 bases at V and 7 bases at J, with 16 bases between. CDR3 length: 15 residues. Germline CDR1 SGHTA, CDR2 FQGNSA. The sample here was peripheral blood, taken on day 0 of AZD1222 vaccination. The chain is built from TRBV7-2 and TRBJ1-4; D is ambiguous. This receptor was identified in an adult in good health. CDR3 coding DNA: TGTGCCAGCAGCTCAGGACGGACTCCTAGTGAAAAACTGTTTTTT. Protein product: CASSSGRTPSEKLFF.